The clone carrying this T cell receptor (beta chain) has only a few counts. The data are from a study of T cells in Graves' hyperthyroidism and ophthalmopathy. Amplified regions were TCR beta CDR3 sequences from RNA transcripts. The TCR CDR3 was amplified in a first-round RT-PCR using the HTBI primer set. From the multiplex PCR reads, TCRdb called clonotypes with MiXCR, one entry per CDR3 protein. The sample carries 750,000 to 900,000 distinct CDR3 sequences, roughly 40% recorded once. This CDR3 spans 12 amino acids. CDR1 is DFQATT and CDR2 is SNEGSKA in the germline V gene (reference sequence). The V gene lost 0 bases and the J gene lost 8 bases, with 10 bases spanning the gap.

This chain connects TRBV20-1 to TRBJ1-1; no clear D. This receptor was identified in a man aged 18 to 29 with Graves' hyperthyroidism. Sequenced material: blood. CDR3: CSARDPRQEAFF. CDR3 nucleotides: TGCAGTGCTAGAGATCCTCGACAAGAAGCTTTCTTT.